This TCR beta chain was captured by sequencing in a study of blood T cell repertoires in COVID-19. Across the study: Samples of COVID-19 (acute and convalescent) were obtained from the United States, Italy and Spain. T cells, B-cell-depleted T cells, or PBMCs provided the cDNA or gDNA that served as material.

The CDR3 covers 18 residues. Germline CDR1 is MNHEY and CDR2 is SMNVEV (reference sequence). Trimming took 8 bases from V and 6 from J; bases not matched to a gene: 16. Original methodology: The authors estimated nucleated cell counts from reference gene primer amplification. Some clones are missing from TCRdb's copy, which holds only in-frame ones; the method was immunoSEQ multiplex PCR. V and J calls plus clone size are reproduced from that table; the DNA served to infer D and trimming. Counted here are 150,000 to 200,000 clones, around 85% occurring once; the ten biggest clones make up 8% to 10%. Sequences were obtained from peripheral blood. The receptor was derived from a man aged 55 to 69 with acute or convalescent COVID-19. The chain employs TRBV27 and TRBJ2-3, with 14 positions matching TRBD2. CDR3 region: CASRGGQIRTSGRDTQYF. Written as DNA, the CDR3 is TGTGCCAGCCGAGGGGGACAAATCCGGACTAGCGGGAGGGATACGCAGTATTTT.